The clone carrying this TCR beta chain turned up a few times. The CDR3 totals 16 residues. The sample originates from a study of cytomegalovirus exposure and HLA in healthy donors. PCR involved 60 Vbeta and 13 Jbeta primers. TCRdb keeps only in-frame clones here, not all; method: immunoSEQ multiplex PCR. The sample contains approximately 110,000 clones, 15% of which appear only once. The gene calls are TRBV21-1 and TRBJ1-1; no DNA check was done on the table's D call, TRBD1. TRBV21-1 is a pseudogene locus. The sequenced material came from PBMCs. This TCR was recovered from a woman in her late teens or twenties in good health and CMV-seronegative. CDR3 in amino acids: CASSSGQVTMNTEAFF. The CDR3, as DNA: TGTGCCAGCAGCTCAGGACAGGTCACAATGAACACTGAAGCTTTCTTT.